The 12 T cell receptor beta chains in this list originate from one sample, sequenced in a study of CD8+CD57+ T cells in acquired aplastic anemia. The TCR beta profiling, which covered VDJ combination and CDR3 sequence, was carried out using genomic DNA as the template. One entry per CDR3 protein, called by TCRdb with MiXCR from the reads. The sample lists 270,000 or so distinct CDR3 sequences, 82% occurring once. Patients chosen for sequencing had shown CD8+CD57+ cell expansion by flow cytometry. Sample: sorted CD4+, CD8+, or CD8+CD57+ T cells (not recorded which) from PBMCs. These receptors all stem from a human donor with aplastic anemia.

This clonotype has just a few counts. Germline is not matched at one junction end, which may reflect a read error. The chain carries TRBV15 and TRBJ1-1; D uncertain. The germline CDR1 and CDR2 sequences are LNHNV and YYDKDF (reference sequence). The CDR3 loop spans 14 amino acids. DNA for the CDR3: TGTGCCAGCAGCCTACTGGAAGGCGGGACTGAAGCTTTCTTT. Translating gives CASSLLEGGTEAFF.

This clonotype was picked up many times. A much larger clone lies a single base off, so this may be a read error. CDR3 bases: TGTGCCAGCAGCTTAGAGCTGGCAGCCGATACGCAGTATTTT. Residues: CASSLELAADTQYF. The chain couples TRBV11-3 to TRBJ2-3; D uncertain. The CDR3 spans 14 residues. Germline CDR1 reads SGHNT; CDR2 reads YENEEA. V was pared by 0 bases and J by 6 bases, with 10 bases between.

This clonotype appeared a few times. This chain joins TRBV7-9 and TRBJ2-3; D call uncertain. Per the germline V gene, CDR1 is SEHNR and CDR2 is FQNEAQ (reference sequence). The CDR3 consists of 14 residues. V was trimmed by 0 bases and J by 13 bases, leaving 17 bases between them. CDR3 sequence reads: CASSLAGSPDAKYF. CDR3 sequence (DNA): TGTGCCAGCAGCTTAGCGGGTAGTCCCGATGCCAAGTATTTT.

This clonotype has a single count. The rearrangement joins TRBV7-6 to TRBJ2-7; D gene uncertain. This CDR3 is 14 amino acids long. Trimming cost V 1 base and J 0 bases, with 7 bases left between them. Germline CDR1 reads SGHVS; CDR2 reads FNYEAQ. CDR3 DNA sequence: TGTGCCAGCAGCTTAGGCTCCCACTCCTACGAGCAGTACTTC. Residues: CASSLGSHSYEQYF.

The V gene is TRBV7-2, the J gene TRBJ1-3; TRBD1 matches 7 bases. Germline V lookup: CDR1 SGHTA, CDR2 FQGNSA. J gave up 4 bases and V 6 bases, and 6 bases lay outside the gene matches. CDR3 size: 14 residues. For the CDR3, the DNA is TGTGCCAGCAGTCACAGGGGTGAGGGAAACACCATATATTTT. Its translation: CASSHRGEGNTIYF.

Remarks on this clonotype: Here the CDR3 omits its conserved ending phenylalanine or tryptophan, so a read error is the likely source. No DNA is shown, since the ends of the CDR3 on it are uncertain; the CDR3 is the one TCRdb lists. V gene TRBV7-8 combines with J gene TRBJ2-1; the table's D call, TRBD2, was not checked against the DNA. The CDR3 is 13 amino acids in total, end residues counted. The germline V gene encodes CDR1 SGHVS and CDR2 FQNEAQ. The CDR3 sequence is CASSYHPVGTALS.

Only a few counts were recorded for this clonotype. The rearrangement joins TRBV29-1 to TRBJ2-1, with a possible D match to TRBD1 (5 bases). The CDR3 length is 13 residues. CDR1 and CDR2 (germline): SQVTM, ANQGSEA. The V end lost 5 bases, the J end lost 3 bases, and 11 bases lay between the germline ends. CDR3 nucleotides: TGCAGCGTTCGTGACAGTAACTACAATGAGCAGTTCTTC. Translation gives CSVRDSNYNEQFF.

In regard to this clonotype: The CDR3 does not end in the conserved phenylalanine or tryptophan, so this is likely a read error. The limits of the CDR3 on the DNA are not certain, so only TCRdb's listed CDR3 is given. The chain combines TRBV9 with TRBJ1-2; the table gives TRBD1 as D, unverified against the DNA. The CDR3 has 13 amino acids, counting both end residues. Germline V lookup: CDR1 SGDLS, CDR2 YYNGEE. CDR3 sequence reads: CASSEGRQSTDTL.

Notes on this clonotype: The CDR3 ends on some other residue instead of the conserved phenylalanine or tryptophan, so this is likely a read error. The limits of the CDR3 on the DNA are not certain, so only TCRdb's listed CDR3 is given. This chain links TRBV2 with TRBJ1-1. From its first to its last residue, the CDR3 has 14 amino acids. Looked up from germline, CDR1 is SNHLY and CDR2 is FYNNEI. CDR3 amino acids: CASRDGRRNTQSFC.

With regard to this clonotype: This likely comes from a read error, as the CDR3 has no conserved phenylalanine or tryptophan at its end. The DNA is left out, because the CDR3 cannot be placed on it with certainty; the CDR3 is given as TCRdb lists it. The rearrangement uses TRBV2 and TRBJ2-5; TRBD1 is the table's D call and was not checked against the DNA. CDR1 is SNHLY, CDR2 FYNNEI, per germline. The CDR3 adds up to 15 amino acids, both ends counted. This CDR3 reads CASGDGGTETQNLYS.

The sample holds one count of this clonotype. V and J are TRBV29-1 and TRBJ1-2, with D possibly being TRBD1 (5 bases). With 0 bases removed from V and 8 bases from J, the gap between germline ends came to 13 bases. Germline V gene sequence: CDR1 SQVTM, CDR2 ANQGSEA. The CDR3 covers 13 residues. CDR3 in DNA: TGCAGCGTTGAAGATCCAAGTCAGGGCGGCTACACCTTC. It yields the protein CSVEDPSQGGYTF.

A remark on this clonotype: Because it lacks the conserved phenylalanine or tryptophan at the end, this CDR3 is likely a read error. This chain joins TRBV7-9 and TRBJ1-2, with 11 bases matching TRBD1. Germline V gene data show CDR1 as SEHNR and CDR2 as FQNEAQ (reference sequence). CDR3 size: 13 residues. With 11 bases clipped from V and 11 bases from J, the junction kept 13 bases outside the gene matches. The CDR3: CAGQGARETQYTG. The CDR3 DNA reads as TGTGCCGGACAGGGGGCTAGGGAGACCCAGTACACCGGG.